This T cell receptor (beta chain) was captured by sequencing in a study of cytomegalovirus exposure and HLA in healthy donors. Across the study: There were about 85 million unique TCRs (from HLA-typed donors) in an early data release.

This clone was detected a few times. Its antigen is undetermined. Germline lookup yields CDR1 MNHEY and CDR2 SVGAGI. Germline trimming cut 7 bases from V and 7 bases from J; bases unmatched to any gene: 7. This CDR3 has 13 amino acids. The PCR contained 60 Vbeta and 13 Jbeta primers. Per the original methods: Approximately 80 million unique TCR beta chains, approximately 11 million of them shared, were counted by a later analysis. Clones were read by immunoSEQ multiplex PCR, and TCRdb kept only the in-frame ones, dropping some. The D gene and trimming were derived from the DNA, and the V and J assignments and clone size from that table. The table includes 100,000 to 150,000 clones, over 80% detected once. Study-wide findings and caveats: In vitro assays verified that three CMV-associated chains recognized CMV antigens specifically. A later analysis reported that several of the most significant clusters appeared to be linked to common viral pathogens, among them Epstein-Barr virus.

J is TRBJ1-2 and V is TRBV6-5, with TRBD1 identical over 9 bases. Sequencing used PBMCs. This TCR was sampled from a man aged 40-49 years in good health and CMV-seronegative. DNA for the CDR3: TGTGCCAGCAAGGGACAGGGAGAGACTGGCTACACCTTC. Its translation: CASKGQGETGYTF.